The sequence of this TCR beta chain was determined in a study of blood T cells in healthy people across ages. Findings and caveats of the study: Expanded clonotype changes were possibly confounded by unknown donor CMV status.

On this clonotype itself: The antigen remains undetermined.

The CDR3 sequence is 11 residues long. The germline gives CDR1 SQVTM, CDR2 ANQGSEA. With 4 bases removed from V and 8 bases from J, the gap between germline ends came to 9 bases. Using a J-beta primer mix together with a sample-barcoded 5' primer, a second PCR was run for about 7 to 12 cycles. TCRdb called the 5' RACE reads again in MiXCR, with one record for every CDR3 protein. This table has fewer than 800,000 distinct CDR3 sequences, roughly 32% appearing once. The chain recombines TRBV29-1 with TRBJ2-1; D ambiguous. Sequences were obtained from blood. The TCR comes from a woman older than 75 in good health. In DNA, the CDR3 is TGCAGCGTTGGGCCTAACCATGAGCAGTTCTTC. Its protein product is CSVGPNHEQFF.